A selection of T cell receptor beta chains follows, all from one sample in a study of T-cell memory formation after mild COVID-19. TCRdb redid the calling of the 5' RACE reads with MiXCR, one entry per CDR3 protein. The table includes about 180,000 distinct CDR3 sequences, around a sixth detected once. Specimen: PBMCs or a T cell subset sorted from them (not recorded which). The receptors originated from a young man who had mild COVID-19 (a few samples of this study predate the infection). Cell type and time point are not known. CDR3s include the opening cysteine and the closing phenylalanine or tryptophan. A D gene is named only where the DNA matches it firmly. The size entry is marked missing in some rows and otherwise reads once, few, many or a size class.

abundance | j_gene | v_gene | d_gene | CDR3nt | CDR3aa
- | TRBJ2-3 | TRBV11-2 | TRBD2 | TGTGCCAGCGCGGGGGGGCTTAAAGATACGCAGTATTTT | CASAGGLKDTQYF
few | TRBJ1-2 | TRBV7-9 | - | TGTGCCAGCAGCTTAGATTTCTGGTACGAGGGGGGCTATGGCTACACCTTC | CASSLDFWYEGGYGYTF
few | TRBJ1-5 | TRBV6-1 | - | TGTGCCACCAAAACAGGGCCCAGCAATCAGCCCCAGCATTTT | CATKTGPSNQPQHF
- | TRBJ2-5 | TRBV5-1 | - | TGCGCCAGCAGCTTGGGGACTACGGAGGAGACCCAGTACTTC | CASSLGTTEETQYF
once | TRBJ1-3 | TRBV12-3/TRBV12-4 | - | TGTGCCAGCACCCCTGTGGCAGGAGGGGGAAACACCATATATTTT | CASTPVAGGGNTIYF
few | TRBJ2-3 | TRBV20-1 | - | TGCAGTGCCCAAGGAGGAATTTCCACAGATACGCAGTATTTT | CSAQGGISTDTQYF
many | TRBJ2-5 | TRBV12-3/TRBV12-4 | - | TGTGCCAGCAGACGACTAGGGGAGACCCAGTACTTC | CASRRLGETQYF
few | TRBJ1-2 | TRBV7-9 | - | TGTGCCAGCACCCCAGGCCCGGGGGCTTCGTTTGGCTACACCTTC | CASTPGPGASFGYTF
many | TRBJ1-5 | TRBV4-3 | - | TGCGCCAGCAGCCAAGAGGGTCAGCCCCAGCATTTT | CASSQEGQPQHF
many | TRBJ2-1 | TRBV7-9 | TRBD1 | TGTGCCAGCAGCCCTGGGACAGGGGAAGCGGCCAAATACGAGCAGTTCTTC | CASSPGTGEAAKYEQFF
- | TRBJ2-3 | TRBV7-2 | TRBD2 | TGTGCCACCAGCCAAGGGCGGCTAGCGGGGGGCTATACGCAGTATTTT | CATSQGRLAGGYTQYF
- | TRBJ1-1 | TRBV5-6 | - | TGTGCCAGCAGCCGCCCCCGGGTCCAGACCTCAGCTTTCTTT | CASSRPRVQTSAFF
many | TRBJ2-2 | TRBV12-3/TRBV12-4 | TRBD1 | TGTGCCAGCAGCTCACAGGGGAGGGAGCTGTTTTTT | CASSSQGRELFF
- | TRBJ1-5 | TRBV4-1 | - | TGCGCCAGCAGCCAAGTTCGGGGACAGCCCCAGCATTTT | CASSQVRGQPQHF
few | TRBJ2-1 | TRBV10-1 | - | TGCGCCAGCAGTGAGTCGGTAGTAACAGGGGAGCAGTTCTTC | CASSESVVTGEQFF
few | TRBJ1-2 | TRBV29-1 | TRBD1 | TGCAGCGTTGACCCCTTAGGACAGGGGCATGGCTACACCTTC | CSVDPLGQGHGYTF
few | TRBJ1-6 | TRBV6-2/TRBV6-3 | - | TGTGCCAGCACCCTGGGGGCGTGGGGACATTCACCCCTCCACTTT | CASTLGAWGHSPLHF
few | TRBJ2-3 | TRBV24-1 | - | TGTGCCACCAGTGGTAGGTCCGGAGGAAGCACAGATACGCAGTATTTT | CATSGRSGGSTDTQYF
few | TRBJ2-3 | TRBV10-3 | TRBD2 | TGTGCCATCAGTGAGTCCCCGGGACTAGCGGGGGGGCTCTGGCCAGATACGCAGTATTTT | CAISESPGLAGGLWPDTQYF
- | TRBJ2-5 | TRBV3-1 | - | TGTGCCAGCAGCCAAGTTTCAGAGACCCAGTACTTC | CASSQVSETQYF
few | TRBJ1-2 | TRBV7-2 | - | TGTGCCAGCAGCTTAGGCCGGCCTCTTACCTATGGCTACACCTTC | CASSLGRPLTYGYTF
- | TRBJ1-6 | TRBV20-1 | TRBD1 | TGCAGTACCAAGAGACAGGGGGCTAATTCACCCCTCCACTTT | CSTKRQGANSPLHF
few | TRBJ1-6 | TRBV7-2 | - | TGTGCCAGCAGCTTAGTACGGTCACCCCTCCACTTT | CASSLVRSPLHF
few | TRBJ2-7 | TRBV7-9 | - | TGTGCCAGCAGCCCGATCGTGGCACCCTACGAGCAGTACTTC | CASSPIVAPYEQYF
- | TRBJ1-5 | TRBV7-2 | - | TGTGCCAGCAGCTTATCAGAGGGGCGGCCCCAGCATTTT | CASSLSEGRPQHF
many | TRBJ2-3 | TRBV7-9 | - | TGTGCCAGCAGCTTAATGGGGGGCACAGATACGCAGTATTTT | CASSLMGGTDTQYF
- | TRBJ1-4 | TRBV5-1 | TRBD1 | TGCGCCAGCAGCATTGGGACAGGGGGTTTAGGAAAACTGTTTTTT | CASSIGTGGLGKLFF
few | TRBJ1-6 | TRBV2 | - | TGTGCCAGCAGTGAAATTCGTTCGGGTTCACCCCTCCACTTT | CASSEIRSGSPLHF
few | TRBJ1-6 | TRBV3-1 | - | TGTGCCAGCAGCCAACAAGTGATGAGGAATTCACCCCTCCACTTT | CASSQQVMRNSPLHF
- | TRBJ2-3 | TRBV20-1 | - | TGCAGTGCTAGAGATCGTTTTAGGTTATCAGATACGCAGTATTTT | CSARDRFRLSDTQYF
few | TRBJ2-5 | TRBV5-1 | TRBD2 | TGCGCCAGCAGCCTGACTAGCGGGGGATCTGAGACCCAGTACTTC | CASSLTSGGSETQYF
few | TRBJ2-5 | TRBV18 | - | TGTGCCAGCTCACCGGGGGGACAGTTGGAGACCCAGTACTTC | CASSPGGQLETQYF
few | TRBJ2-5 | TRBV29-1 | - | TGCAGCGCCGATCTCAAGGCGGGGTTTCAAGAGACCCAGTACTTC | CSADLKAGFQETQYF
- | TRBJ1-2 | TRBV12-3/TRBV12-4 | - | TGTGCCAGCAGTTTATTGAGCGCCAGAAGTTACTATGGCTACACCTTC | CASSLLSARSYYGYTF
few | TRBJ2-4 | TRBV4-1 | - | TGCGCCAGCAGCCAAGACGGGTGGGATAAAAACATTCAGTACTTC | CASSQDGWDKNIQYF
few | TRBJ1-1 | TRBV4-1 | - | TGCGCCAGCAGCCAGCCTGGGGAGGGTAAAGCTTTCTTT | CASSQPGEGKAFF
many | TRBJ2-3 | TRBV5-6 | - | TGTGCCAGCAGATCTGACAGAACTACGCAGTATTTT | CASRSDRTTQYF
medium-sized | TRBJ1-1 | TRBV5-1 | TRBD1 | TGCGCCAGCAGCTTGGGCGACAGGGGGAAAGCTTTCTTT | CASSLGDRGKAFF